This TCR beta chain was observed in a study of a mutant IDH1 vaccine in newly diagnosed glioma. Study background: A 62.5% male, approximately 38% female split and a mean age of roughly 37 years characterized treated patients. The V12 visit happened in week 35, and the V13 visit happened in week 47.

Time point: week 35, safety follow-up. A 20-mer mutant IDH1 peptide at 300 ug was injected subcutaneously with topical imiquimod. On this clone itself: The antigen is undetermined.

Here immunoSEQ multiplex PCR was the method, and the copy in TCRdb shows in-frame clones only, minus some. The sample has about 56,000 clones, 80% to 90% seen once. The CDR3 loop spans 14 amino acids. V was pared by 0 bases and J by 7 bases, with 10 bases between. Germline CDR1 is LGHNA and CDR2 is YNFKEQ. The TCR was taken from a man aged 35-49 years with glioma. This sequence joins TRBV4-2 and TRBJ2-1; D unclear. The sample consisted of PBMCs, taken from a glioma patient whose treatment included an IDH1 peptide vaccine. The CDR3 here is CASSQEPGRNEQFF. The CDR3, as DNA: TGTGCCAGCAGCCAAGAACCCGGACGTAATGAGCAGTTCTTC.